The following is a T cell receptor (beta chain) sequence with its context. This specimen includes other DNA sequences encoding the same CDR3. Under the authors' procedure: Counts of nucleated cells, estimated from reference gene primer amplification, were obtained. Sequencing used immunoSEQ multiplex PCR; TCRdb keeps in-frame clones, though not all of them. The V and J calls and clone size are taken from that table; D and trimming were inferred from the DNA. Of around 380,000 clones listed, about 89% are singletons. Germline V gene sequence: CDR1 KGHSH, CDR2 LQKENI. The CDR3 spans 14 residues. V shed 3 bases and J shed 2 bases, with 10 bases lying between them. Everyone who took part was roughly 18 to 95 years old, and they came from fewer than 25 US areas. This specimen comes from a study of blood T cell repertoires in COVID-19.

This clonotype originated in a man in his thirties or forties who had recovered from COVID-19. Sequencing input: PBMCs or T cells enriched from blood (not recorded which). The rearrangement joins TRBV18 to TRBJ1-2, with D unclear. The CDR3: CASSPGQSNYGYTF. For the CDR3, the DNA is TGTGCCAGCTCACCGGGCCAGAGCAACTATGGCTACACCTTC.